This record covers a single T cell receptor beta chain. This entry is derived from a study of blood T cell repertoires in COVID-19. As processed by the authors: Estimates of nucleated cell counts were drawn from the amplification of reference gene primers. The method was immunoSEQ multiplex PCR; TCRdb's version includes in-frame clones alone and lacks a portion of them. The V and J calls and the clone size are those of that table, but D and trimming were determined from the DNA. Of about 180,000 clones in the sample, 70% to 90% were seen once. In germline, CDR1 is MNHEY, CDR2 SVGAGI. The V gene lost 8 bases and the J gene lost 2 bases, with 12 bases spanning the gap. The CDR3 consists of 13 residues.

The source material was peripheral blood. The chain carries TRBV6-5 and TRBJ2-5, with D uncertain. This clonotype originated in a woman aged 25 to 45 with acute or convalescent COVID-19. The CDR3 loop is CASSFPGQETQYF. DNA of the CDR3: TGTGCCAGCTCCTTCCCAGGACAAGAGACCCAGTACTTC.